The rows below give T cell receptor beta chains drawn from one sample of a study of OX40 agonist ivuxolimab in advanced cancers. The assay was immunoSEQ multiplex PCR, and TCRdb's table has in-frame clones only and misses some. The data show over 30,000 clones, with roughly four fifths seen just once and about 2% held by the top ten. The material was CD4+ or CD8+ T cells sorted from blood, obtained in a trial of the OX40 agonist ivuxolimab. The receptors shown here come from an adult with an advanced solid tumor such as melanoma, head and neck, liver or kidney cancer. Each CDR3 is given with its conserved first and last residue. Clone size is given for some rows only: seen once, a few or many times, or a class if the clone is expanded.

J gene	V gene	clone size	CDR3 protein
TRBJ1-1	TRBV19	.	CASSIRVNTEAFF
TRBJ2-7	TRBV5-1	.	CASSPDLTYEQYF
TRBJ1-2	TRBV18	once	CASSPTADRYGYTF
TRBJ2-1	TRBV7-2	.	CASSLDRGSRNEQFF
TRBJ1-3	TRBV5-4	.	CASSPTGGSGNTIYF
TRBJ1-3	TRBV7-3	.	CASSLGSGNENTIYF
TRBJ1-1	TRBV2	.	CASIWDRAMNTEAFF
TRBJ2-2	TRBV5-4	.	CASSLASGRNTGELFF
TRBJ2-3	TRBV2	once	CASRSTGGRTDTQYF
TRBJ1-4	TRBV11-2	once	CASSLGGHGTEKLFF
TRBJ2-5	TRBV28	.	CATTTGSETQYF
TRBJ1-2	TRBV6-5	.	CASSYLDSNYGYTF
TRBJ1-1	TRBV21-1	once	CASSFPGGQGGDTEAFF
TRBJ1-3	TRBV28	.	CASQDMIVGNTIYF
TRBJ2-2	TRBV29-1	.	CSVGQGTGELFF
TRBJ2-2	TRBV6-1	.	CASSELRSGGENTGELFF
TRBJ2-1	TRBV28	few	CASSFVRLAGVHNEQFF
TRBJ2-1	TRBV5-4	few	CASSNLGSQSYNEQFF
TRBJ1-3	TRBV18	.	CASSRDRVSSGNTIYF
TRBJ1-2	TRBV5-1	once	CASSFGGNNYGYTF
TRBJ1-6	TRBV18	few	CASSRDSLYSPLHF
TRBJ1-2	TRBV2	.	CASSELRTNGYTF
TRBJ1-6	TRBV6-5	.	CASSTNRDNSPLHF
TRBJ2-1	TRBV5-4	.	CASSLEPPSGEQFF
TRBJ1-5	TRBV19	.	CASSMGTEGNQPQHF
TRBJ2-7	TRBV30	.	CAWSVFWIPVAYEQYF
TRBJ1-3	TRBV11-2	.	CASSRVGSGNTIYF
TRBJ2-2	TRBV6-5	.	CASSYSRGVTGELFF
TRBJ2-2	TRBV6-6	.	CASRDSIGELFF
TRBJ2-3	TRBV29-1	.	CSVDTSGLPTDTQYF
TRBJ1-4	TRBV6-5	.	CASSKDRDVEKLFF
TRBJ2-1	TRBV6-6	.	CASNRGPPHYNEQFF
TRBJ1-1	TRBV11-1	.	CASSPPGKNTEAFF
TRBJ1-1	TRBV9	.	CASSVAGTGRTEAFF
TRBJ1-1	TRBV6-5	.	CASSYVENTEAFF
TRBJ1-5	TRBV6-5	once	CASSYDYRDPNQPQHF
TRBJ1-6	TRBV9	.	CASSPGEGDSPLHF
TRBJ2-5	TRBV27	.	CASSLTIREGGGHGKTQYF
TRBJ2-5	TRBV11-3	few	CASSKHGGETQYF